This entry describes one T cell receptor beta chain. The antigen remains undetermined. This entry belongs to a study of cytomegalovirus exposure and HLA in healthy donors. Findings and caveats of the study: Reports described diagnosis of cytomegalovirus status by the classifier as highly specific and sensitive. Several of the most significant clusters were apparently associated with common viral pathogens in a later analysis. Some V segments, including TRBV6-2 and TRBV6-3, were excluded as indistinguishable.

The study sampled nominally healthy donors, though unrecorded immune exposures were likely. The V gene's germline CDR1 is KGHSH and CDR2 LQKENI. This CDR3 is built from 13 residues. The V gene lost 3 bases and the J gene lost 1 base, with 6 bases spanning the gap. The study ran its PCR with 60 Vbeta and 13 Jbeta primers. Assay: immunoSEQ multiplex PCR; the TCRdb copy retains only in-frame clones and omits some. Among some 150,000 clones, about 80% were seen once, and the ten largest hold approximately 6.3%. The sequenced sample was PBMCs. The chain carries TRBV18 and TRBJ1-2; D remains unclear. The TCR was taken from a woman aged 45-65 years in good health and CMV-seropositive. CDR3 loop: CASSPGLNYGYTF. The CDR3 DNA reads TGTGCCAGCTCACCCGGTCTTAACTATGGCTACACCTTC.